Listed below are T cell receptor beta chains from one sample, sequenced in a study of blood T cell repertoires in COVID-19. Clones were read by immunoSEQ multiplex PCR, and TCRdb kept only the in-frame ones, dropping some. Altogether around 130,000 clones are present, approximately 88% being singletons, with the ten largest covering around 13%. The sequencing input was peripheral blood. Receptor source: a woman aged 25 to 45 who had recovered from COVID-19. CDR3s include the opening cysteine and the closing phenylalanine or tryptophan. The order of the fields is J gene, D gene, clone size, CDR3 length, V gene, CDR3 DNA, CDR3 protein. D genes are given only for firm matches. The size entry is marked missing in some rows and otherwise reads once, few, many or a size class.

>TRBJ1-1|-|-|14|TRBV5-1
TGCGCCAGCAGCGTACAGGTCATGAACACTGAAGCTTTCTTT
CASSVQVMNTEAFF
>TRBJ1-4|TRBD1|-|14|TRBV5-4
TGTGCCAGCAGGGCCGGGACAGGGACGGGAAAACTGTTTTTT
CASRAGTGTGKLFF
>TRBJ1-1|-|-|14|TRBV6-5
TGTGCCAGCAGTTACGGATTGGGCAGCACTGAAGCTTTCTTT
CASSYGLGSTEAFF
>TRBJ2-5|-|-|12|TRBV11-2
TGTGCCAGCAGACCCGGAGGGGAGACCCAGTACTTC
CASRPGGETQYF
>TRBJ1-2|-|-|14|TRBV19
TGTGCCAGTAGTACTATCGACAGTAACTATGGCTACACCTTC
CASSTIDSNYGYTF
>TRBJ2-6|TRBD2|-|19|TRBV7-9
TGTGCCAGCAGCCCGCCCTTGGCGGGAGGGGATTCTGGGGCCAACGTCCTGACTTTC
CASSPPLAGGDSGANVLTF
>TRBJ1-5|TRBD1|-|15|TRBV7-6
TGTGCCAGCAGCTCCCGACAGGGCAGCAATCAGCCCCAGCATTTT
CASSSRQGSNQPQHF
>TRBJ1-2|-|-|13|TRBV3-1/TRBV3-2
TGTGCCAGCAGCCAAGATTCGGGCTATGGCTACACCTTC
CASSQDSGYGYTF
>TRBJ2-1|TRBD2|once|15|TRBV6-5
TGTGCCAGCATTACCGCGGCGGGGGGCTACAATGAGCAGTTCTTC
CASITAAGGYNEQFF
>TRBJ1-5|-|-|14|TRBV4-2
TGTGCCAGCAGCCAAGATCCAGGGGATCCCCCCCAGCATTTT
CASSQDPGDPPQHF
>TRBJ1-4|TRBD1|once|15|TRBV2
TGTGCCAGCAGGGCCCGACAGGGGTGGGGTGAAAAACTGTTTTTT
CASRARQGWGEKLFF
>TRBJ2-3|TRBD2|-|15|TRBV3-1/TRBV3-2
TGTGCCAGCAGTATACTAGCGGGAGGGGGTGATACGCAGTATTTT
CASSILAGGGDTQYF
>TRBJ2-7|TRBD1|-|16|TRBV6-6
TGTGCCAGCAGTTTGCCCAGGGGACAGGGGTCCTACGAGCAGTACTTC
CASSLPRGQGSYEQYF
>TRBJ2-7|TRBD1|-|14|TRBV6-2/TRBV6-3
TGTGCCAGCAGTTACGACAGGGGGCTCTTCGAGCAGTACTTC
CASSYDRGLFEQYF
>TRBJ1-1|TRBD1|medium-sized|15|TRBV19
TGTGCCAGTAGTATTGGGACAGGGGGTGGGACTGAAGCTTTCTTT
CASSIGTGGGTEAFF
>TRBJ2-2|-|-|14|TRBV9
TGTGCCAGCAGCGCACTTAGATTCACCGGGGAGCTGTTTTTT
CASSALRFTGELFF
>TRBJ1-2|TRBD1|-|16|TRBV19
TGTGCCAGTAGTATAGATCCCTTGGACAGGGGCTATGGCTACACCTTC
CASSIDPLDRGYGYTF
>TRBJ1-2|-|-|14|TRBV29-1
TGCAGCGTTGAAACCGGAACAGAGCTCTATGGCTACACCTTC
CSVETGTELYGYTF
>TRBJ2-7|-|few|14|TRBV7-2
TGTGCCAGCAGCTTCGACTCAGGGACCTACGAGCAGTACTTC
CASSFDSGTYEQYF
>TRBJ1-1|-|few|14|TRBV5-1
TGCGCCAGCAGCTTGGTGTCAGGGGAAGATCCAGCTTTCTTT
CASSLVSGEDPAFF
>TRBJ2-1|TRBD2|-|15|TRBV5-1
TGCGCCAGCAGCTTGCGCGGGGGCTCCTACAATGAGCAGTTCTTC
CASSLRGGSYNEQFF
>TRBJ2-7|TRBD1|-|14|TRBV19
TGTGCCAGTAGTATAGAGAAGGGGGCGAGGGAGCAGTACTTC
CASSIEKGAREQYF
>TRBJ2-1|TRBD1|-|15|TRBV19
TGTGCCAGTAGTATAGCGGAGACAGGGAGCTATGAGCAGTTCTTC
CASSIAETGSYEQFF
>TRBJ2-1|TRBD2|-|15|TRBV27
TGTGCCAGCAGTCTTCTAGCGGGAAGTTGGGACGAGCAGTTCTTC
CASSLLAGSWDEQFF
>TRBJ1-2|-|-|14|TRBV7-9
TGTGCCAGCAGCTTAGCTGTCAGGGAGGATGGCTACACCTTC
CASSLAVREDGYTF
>TRBJ2-1|TRBD2|few|16|TRBV3-1/TRBV3-2
TGTGCCAGCAGCCTCGTGATAGCGGGAGTCAGGAATGAGCAGTTCTTC
CASSLVIAGVRNEQFF
>TRBJ1-1|-|once|14|TRBV6-5
TGTGCCAGCGCCCGGGACACGGGGCGCACTGAAGCTTTCTTT
CASARDTGRTEAFF
>TRBJ1-6|-|few|16|TRBV19
TGTGCCAGCCGGACAGTGACGAGCTCCTATAATTCACCCCTCCACTTT
CASRTVTSSYNSPLHF
>TRBJ2-1|-|-|14|TRBV6-5
TGTGCCAGCAGTTACTCGATGTTGGCGGGTGAGCAGTTCTTC
CASSYSMLAGEQFF
>TRBJ1-6|-|-|14|TRBV6-5
TGTGCCAGCAGTTACGTGACAGGTGGTTCACCCCTCCACTTT
CASSYVTGGSPLHF
>TRBJ1-6|-|-|15|TRBV3-1/TRBV3-2
TGTGCCAGCAGCCTACATGAGGGTCGCATATCACCCCTCCACTTT
CASSLHEGRISPLHF
>TRBJ1-1|TRBD1|-|14|TRBV19
TGTGCCAGTAGCCCATGGAAGGGGGCACCTGAAGCTTTCTTT
CASSPWKGAPEAFF
>TRBJ1-1|-|-|12|TRBV5-4
TGTGCCAGCAGAAGTAGGAACACTGAAGCTTTCTTT
CASRSRNTEAFF
>TRBJ2-2|-|-|13|TRBV3-1/TRBV3-2
TGTGCCAGCAGCCTCCTAACCACCGGGGAGCTGTTTTTT
CASSLLTTGELFF
>TRBJ2-1|TRBD1|-|14|TRBV25-1
TGTGCCAGCAGAGTGGACAGGGTGGGAAATGAGCAGTTCTTC
CASRVDRVGNEQFF
>TRBJ1-5|TRBD1|-|16|TRBV3-1/TRBV3-2
TGTGCCAGCAGCCAGCAGGGACAGGGGTCGAATCAGCCCCAGCATTTT
CASSQQGQGSNQPQHF
>TRBJ2-7|TRBD1|-|13|TRBV29-1
TGCAGCGTTGGGACAGGGGGCCGCTACGAGCAGTACTTC
CSVGTGGRYEQYF
>TRBJ2-3|TRBD1|-|16|TRBV24-1
TGTGCCACCAGTGACCCCCGGGACAGGGGGACAGATACGCAGTATTTT
CATSDPRDRGTDTQYF
>TRBJ1-2|TRBD1|-|16|TRBV9
TGTGCCAGCAGCCCCGGGACAGGGGGGTCCCTATATGGCTACACCTTC
CASSPGTGGSLYGYTF
>TRBJ2-3|TRBD2|-|15|TRBV5-1
TGCGCCAGCAGCTTGACTAGCGGGACCACAGATACGCAGTATTTT
CASSLTSGTTDTQYF
>TRBJ1-2|TRBD1|-|17|TRBV2
TGTGCCAGCAGTGAAGCCTCGGACAGGGCCCGGGAAGGTGGCTACACCTTC
CASSEASDRAREGGYTF
>TRBJ2-1|TRBD1|-|14|TRBV29-1
TGCAGCGTGATGGGGGGACAGGGGGCGGATGAGCAGTTCTTC
CSVMGGQGADEQFF
>TRBJ1-3|TRBD1|-|16|TRBV9
TGTGCCAGCAGCGTAGAAGGGACAGGGTCTGGAAACACCATATATTTT
CASSVEGTGSGNTIYF
>TRBJ2-7|-|-|15|TRBV18
TGTGCCAGCTCACCAGGTACAGGGCCACCCTACGAGCAGTACTTC
CASSPGTGPPYEQYF
>TRBJ2-7|-|-|14|TRBV7-2
TGTGCCAGCAGCTTAGCGAACCCTCGGGGCGAGCAGTACTTC
CASSLANPRGEQYF
>TRBJ1-1|-|-|15|TRBV3-1/TRBV3-2
TGTGCCAGCAGCCAAGAATACGGCGGATTCACTGAAGCTTTCTTT
CASSQEYGGFTEAFF
>TRBJ1-2|TRBD1|-|12|TRBV2
TGTGCCAGCAGTGTAGGGGGCAATGGCTACACCTTC
CASSVGGNGYTF
>TRBJ2-2|-|-|18|TRBV5-1
TGCGCCAGCAGCTTGGTGGCTCTAGGGGCGACGAACACCGGGGAGCTGTTTTTT
CASSLVALGATNTGELFF